This T cell receptor beta chain was recorded in a study of blood T cell repertoires in COVID-19. About the study: The United States, Italy and Spain were the sources of the acute and convalescent COVID-19 samples.

In the original workflow: Estimation of nucleated cell counts relied on the amplification of reference gene primers. Assay: immunoSEQ multiplex PCR; the TCRdb copy retains only in-frame clones and omits some. V and J calls and clone size are those listed in that table; D and trimming were worked out from the DNA. The sample shows around 200,000 clones, roughly nine tenths of them seen only once. The study drew participants aged about 18 to 89 years from 20 to 30 US areas. With 1 base removed from V and 6 bases from J, the gap between germline ends came to 12 bases. CDR1 and CDR2 from the germline V gene are MNHEY and SVGAGI. This CDR3 has 14 residues.

The chain combines TRBV6-5 with TRBJ1-2; D is unresolved. Sequencing was performed on PBMCs or T cells enriched from blood (not recorded which). This TCR was recovered from a woman aged 45-60 years in a cohort exposed to, infected with or recovered from COVID-19 (not recorded which). This CDR3 reads CASSYLASVDGYTF. The CDR3 DNA sequence: TGTGCCAGCAGTTACTTGGCATCAGTCGATGGCTACACCTTC.